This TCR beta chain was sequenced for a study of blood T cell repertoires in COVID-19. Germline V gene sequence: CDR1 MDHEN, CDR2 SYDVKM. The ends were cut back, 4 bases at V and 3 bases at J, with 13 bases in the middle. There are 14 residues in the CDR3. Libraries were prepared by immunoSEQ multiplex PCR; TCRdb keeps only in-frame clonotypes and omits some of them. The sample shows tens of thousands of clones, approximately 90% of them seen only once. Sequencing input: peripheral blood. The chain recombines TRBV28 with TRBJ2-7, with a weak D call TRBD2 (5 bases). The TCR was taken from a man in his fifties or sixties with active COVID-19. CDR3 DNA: TGTGCCAGCAGTTCAACCTCGGACTTCTACGAGCAGTACTTC. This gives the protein CASSSTSDFYEQYF.